This TCR beta chain is drawn from a study of CD8+ T cells in alopecia areata. The overall study: Scoring of treated patients' severity used the percentage of affected scalp area. Whole-study findings and limits: There were also resident alphabeta T cells of normal skin sequenced in scalp samples. Greater clonality was observed in lesional scalp samples, especially alopecia totalis/universalis, versus normal scalp.

The treatment was: oral pan-JAK inhibitor, 5-10 mg twice daily. Both CD4+ and CD8+ T cells were separated by sorting PBMCs. Remarks on this clone: Its target is unknown.

Following extraction, RNA underwent reverse transcription to cDNA, which served as the sequencing template. TCRdb keeps only in-frame clones here, not all; method: immunoSEQ multiplex PCR. Of approximately 200,000 clones in the sample, 55% to 70% were seen once. CDR1 and CDR2 (germline): MGHRA, YSYEKL. V lost 1 base, J lost 5 bases, and 6 bases stayed unmatched. The CDR3 consists of 17 residues. The clonotype originates from a human donor with alopecia areata. The sequences come from CD4+ T cells sorted from blood, collected at week 4, from a patient treated with tofacitinib. The V and J genes are TRBV4-1 and TRBJ2-5; TRBD2 matches at 14 bases. The CDR3 reads CASSQASTSGGAETQYF. The DNA for the CDR3 is TGCGCCAGCAGCCAAGCGTCGACTAGCGGGGGGGCGGAGACCCAGTACTTC.